This TCR beta chain was observed in a study of blood T cell repertoires in COVID-19. Profiled with immunoSEQ multiplex PCR; TCRdb holds only in-frame clones, not every one. This table has some 31,000 clones, roughly 89% appearing once. Looked up from germline, CDR1 is KGHDR and CDR2 is SFDVKD. This CDR3 has 14 amino acids. The V gene lost 3 bases and the J gene lost 5 bases, with 10 bases spanning the gap. What was sequenced was peripheral blood. The TCR comes from a man aged 60 to 75 with active COVID-19. The gene calls are TRBV24-1 and TRBJ2-1; the D gene is possibly TRBD1 (5 bases). Written as DNA, the CDR3 is TGTGCCACCAGTGATCTACCGACAGACAATGAGCAGTTCTTC. This translates into CATSDLPTDNEQFF.